Here is one T cell receptor beta chain with its context. The read is 3 residues too short to cover the CDR3 end, so that end is filled in from the germline J gene. These data belong to a study of T cells in women clearing cervical HPV infection. The CDR3 covers 15 residues. CDR1 and CDR2 (germline): SGHTA, FQGNSA. Data came from immunoSEQ multiplex PCR; TCRdb stores just in-frame clones and leaves some out. The table lists tens of thousands of clones. This rearrangement joins TRBV7-2 to TRBJ2-3, with TRBD2 identical over 12 bases. Material: blood buffy coat. The receptor was isolated from a woman aged 18 to 75 with a cervical HPV16 infection that either progressed to CIN3+ or cleared (not recorded which). The sequenced part of the CDR3 DNA is TGTGCCAGCAGCTTAACTAGCGGGAGGACTGGTGCG. This sequence encodes CASSLTSGRTGA. The whole CDR3 sequence reads CASSLTSGRTGAQYF.